Following are 17 T cell receptor beta chains from one sample sequenced in a study of regulatory T cells in long-lasting Graves disease. Time point denoted: newly diagnosed GD, antithyroid drugs for less than 3 months. Researchers made the TCR library from RNA that was extracted from PBMCs. For TCR beta, libraries came from iRepertoire HTBI primers and Arm-PCR of CDR3 regions. TCRdb reanalysed the multiplex PCR reads using MiXCR and keeps one entry per CDR3 protein. The sample lists 200,000 to 250,000 distinct CDR3 sequences; less than 20% were seen once. This sample also belongs to another study, concerning T cells in Graves' hyperthyroidism and ophthalmopathy.

The sequencing used peripheral blood mononuclear cells (PBMCs), collected at new diagnosis, from a patient treated with antithyroid drugs. The receptors originated from a woman aged 25 to 39 with Graves disease.

This clonotype was detected many times. A much larger clone differs from this one at a single base, so this may be a read error. The genes are TRBV5-1 and TRBJ1-1; no reliable D call. The CDR3 spans 15 residues. Germline V gene lookup returns CDR1 SGHRS and CDR2 YFSETQ. CDR3 sequence reads: CASSLAGSMNTETFF. The CDR3 DNA reads as TGCGCCAGCAGCTTGGCAGGCAGCATGAACACTGAAACTTTCTTT.

This clonotype came up many times. The chain recombines TRBV9 with TRBJ1-4; D possibly corresponds to TRBD1 (5 bases). Trimming took 3 bases from V and 7 from J, leaving 13 bases between them. Per germline, CDR1 SGDLS and CDR2 YYNGEE. The CDR3 consists of 14 residues. The CDR3 coding sequence is TGTGCCAGCAGCGATGGGGGGGTTGGTGAAAAACTGTTTTTT. The encoded protein is CASSDGGVGEKLFF.

The rearrangement joins TRBV5-6 to TRBJ1-3; D may be TRBD1 (5 bases). V lost 0 bases to trimming and J lost 7 bases, with 11 bases between them. The CDR3 runs to 14 residues. The germline V gene has CDR1 SGHDT and CDR2 YYEEEE. The CDR3 DNA follows: TGTGCCAGCAGCTTGGTAACAGGATGGAACACCATATATTTT. Encoded protein: CASSLVTGWNTIYF.

This clonotype occurred many times. V usage is TRBV12-3 or TRBV12-4 and J usage is TRBJ1-1; D remains unclear. This CDR3 contains 12 residues. V shed 3 bases and J shed 10 bases, with 12 bases lying between them. As DNA, the CDR3 is TGTGCCAGCAGTTTTTGGACTTCGGTAGCTTTCTTT. It translates to CASSFWTSVAFF.

With regard to this clonotype: A much larger clonotype is one base distant, so this may be a read error. The chain is built from TRBV9 and TRBJ1-1; TRBD1 matches 7 bases. This CDR3 region has 14 residues. Germline lookup yields CDR1 SGDLS and CDR2 YYNGEE. The CDR3 loop reads CASGVGGRDTEAFF. In nucleotides, the CDR3 is TGTGCCAGCGGCGTAGGGGGCAGGGACACTGAAGCTTTCTTT. Combining the CDR3 with reference TRBV9 and TRBJ1-1 gives the whole variable domain DSGVTQTPKHLITATGQRVTLRCSPRSGDLSVYWYQQSLDQGLQFLIQYYNGEERAKGNILERFSAQQFPDLHSELNLSSLELGDSALYFCASGVGGRDTEAFFGQGTRLTVV.

This clonotype was seen repeatedly, ten times or more. This chain uses TRBV20-1 with TRBJ2-7; tentative D call: TRBD2 (6 bases). This CDR3 region has 12 residues. V lost 6 bases and J lost 5, with 14 bases in between. The germline V gene has CDR1 DFQATT and CDR2 SNEGSKA (reference sequence). The CDR3 protein is CSASVGGDEQYF. The DNA of the CDR3 is TGCAGTGCCTCGGTGGGGGGAGACGAGCAGTACTTC.

There are many counts of this clonotype. This sequence joins TRBV18 and TRBJ2-1, with 7 positions matching TRBD2. This CDR3 is built from 15 residues. CDR1 and CDR2 (germline): KGHSH, LQKENI. Trimming at V came to 5 bases and at J to 2 bases, leaving 6 bases not matched to a gene. CDR3 DNA sequence: TGTGCCAGCTCATACTCTAGCGGAGCCTACAATGAGCAGTTCTTC. As protein: CASSYSSGAYNEQFF. Full variable domain (missing parts from reference TRBV18 and TRBJ2-1): NAGVMQNPRHLVRRRGQEARLRCSPMKGHSHVYWYRQLPEEGLKFMVYLQKENIIDESGMPKERFSAEFPKEGPSILRIQQVVRGDSAAYFCASSYSSGAYNEQFFGPGTRLTVL.

This clonotype came up a few times. The rearrangement joins TRBV20-1 to TRBJ2-5, with 8 bases identical to TRBD2. The V and J ends lost 2 bases and 2 bases, in that order; junction bases with no gene match: 16. The CDR3 extends over 18 amino acids. Germline values: CDR1 DFQATT, CDR2 SNEGSKA (reference sequence). CDR3: CSARLILVASGQQETQYF. As DNA, the CDR3 is TGCAGTGCTAGACTTATCCTGGTGGCTAGCGGGCAGCAAGAGACCCAGTACTTC.

This chain uses TRBV7-9 with TRBJ2-1, with 14 bases matching TRBD2. The germline V gene encodes CDR1 SEHNR and CDR2 FQNEAQ (reference sequence). The CDR3 length is 16 residues. Losses at the gene ends were 4 bases for V and 8 bases for J; bases not matched to a gene: 7. Written as DNA, the CDR3 is TGTGCCAGCAGCTACCCGACTAGCGGGAGGGTCGATGAGCAGTTCTTC. Translating it yields CASSYPTSGRVDEQFF.

In its sample, this clonotype was seen many times. The chain combines TRBV2 with TRBJ1-1; D is ambiguous. CDR3 length: 11 residues. V gave up 6 bases and J gave up 7 bases, with 9 bases separating them. From germline, CDR1 is SNHLY and CDR2 FYNNEI. As DNA, the CDR3 is TGTGCCAGCAGCCAAGATTTTGAAGCTTTCTTT. It encodes CASSQDFEAFF.

About this clonotype: A far more abundant clone sits one base away, making this likely a read error. Without the conserved terminal phenylalanine or tryptophan, this CDR3 likely stems from a read error. The V call is TRBV9, the J call TRBJ1-6; 7 positions match TRBD1. The V gene end was trimmed by 5 bases and the J gene end by 7 bases; junction bases not matched to a gene: 9. The V gene's germline CDR1 is SGDLS and CDR2 YYNGEE. The CDR3 has 15 residues. In nucleotides, the CDR3 is TGTGCCAGCAGGAAGACAGGGTTCGGCAATTCACCCCTCCACTCT. Protein product: CASRKTGFGNSPLHS.

Regarding this clonotype: A much bigger clone sits one base away, suggesting this may be a read error. Since no conserved phenylalanine or tryptophan closes the CDR3, a read error is the likely cause. The chain carries TRBV30 and TRBJ1-3, with D possibly matching TRBD1 (6 bases). The CDR3 totals 14 residues. Per the germline V gene, CDR1 is GTSNPN and CDR2 is SVGIG (reference sequence). Trimming removed 5 bases at V and 0 bases at J, with 11 bases between. As DNA, the CDR3 is TGTGCCTGGGACAGGAGATCCTCTGGAAACACCATATATTCT. It yields the protein CAWDRRSSGNTIYS.

This clonotype was counted many times. This chain joins TRBV18 and TRBJ1-1; weak D call: TRBD1 (5 bases). The germline CDR1 and CDR2 sequences are KGHSH and LQKENI. The CDR3 has 16 amino acids. V lost 2 bases to trimming and J lost 9 bases, with 22 bases between them. CDR3 loop: CASSPGLGGAGSKAFF. The CDR3 DNA sequence: TGTGCCAGCTCACCAGGCCTAGGAGGGGCCGGTTCTAAAGCTTTCTTT.

As concerns this clonotype: This sequence is one base from a far larger clone and is likely a read error. This chain joins TRBV12-3 or TRBV12-4 and TRBJ1-1; D is undetermined. The CDR3 covers 14 residues. Trimming took 4 bases from V and 2 from J, leaving 11 bases between them. CDR3 nucleotide sequence: TGTGCCAGCAGTTCCGACGGAGAAAACACTGAAGCTTTCTTT. This translates into CASSSDGENTEAFF.

This clonotype was seen only a few times. This chain links TRBV9 with TRBJ2-2, with D tentatively TRBD2 (6 bases). Germline loops: CDR1 SGDLS, CDR2 YYNGEE. Trimming pared 3 bases from V and 0 bases from J, leaving 9 bases between. This CDR3 has 15 amino acids. For the CDR3, the DNA is TGTGCCAGCAGCGCCGGGGGACCGAACACCGGGGAGCTGTTTTTT. This gives the protein CASSAGGPNTGELFF.

The chain is built from TRBV5-1 and TRBJ1-2, with D tentatively TRBD1 (6 bases). V was pared by 4 bases and J by 8 bases, with 18 bases between. The CDR3 covers 14 residues. The germline gives CDR1 SGHRS, CDR2 YFSETQ. CDR3 amino acids: CASSLTGILWGYTF. For the CDR3, the DNA is TGCGCCAGCAGCCTCACAGGGATCCTATGGGGCTACACCTTC.

A few counts support this clonotype. This rearrangement joins TRBV20-1 to TRBJ2-7, with a weak D call TRBD2 (5 bases). The V end was cut by 1 base, the J end by 5 bases, with 18 bases between. This CDR3 is 15 amino acids long. Per the germline V gene, CDR1 is DFQATT and CDR2 is SNEGSKA (reference sequence). CDR3: CSARGRASGGNEQYF. In DNA, the CDR3 is TGCAGTGCTAGAGGACGGGCCTCCGGAGGTAACGAGCAGTACTTC.